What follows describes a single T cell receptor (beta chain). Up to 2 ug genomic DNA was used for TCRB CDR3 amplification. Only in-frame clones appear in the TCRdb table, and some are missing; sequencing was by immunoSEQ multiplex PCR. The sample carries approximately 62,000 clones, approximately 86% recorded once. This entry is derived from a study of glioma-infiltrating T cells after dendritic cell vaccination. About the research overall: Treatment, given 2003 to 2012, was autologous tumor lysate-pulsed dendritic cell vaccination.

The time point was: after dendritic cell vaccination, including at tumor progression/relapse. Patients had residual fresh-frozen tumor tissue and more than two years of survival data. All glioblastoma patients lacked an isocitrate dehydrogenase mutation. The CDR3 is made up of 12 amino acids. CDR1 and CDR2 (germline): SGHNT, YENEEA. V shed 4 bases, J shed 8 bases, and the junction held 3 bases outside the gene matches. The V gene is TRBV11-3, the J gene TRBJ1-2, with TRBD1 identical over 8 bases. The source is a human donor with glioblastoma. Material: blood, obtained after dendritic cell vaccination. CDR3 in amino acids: CASSSTGEGYTF. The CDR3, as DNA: TGTGCCAGCAGCTCGACAGGGGAAGGCTACACCTTC.